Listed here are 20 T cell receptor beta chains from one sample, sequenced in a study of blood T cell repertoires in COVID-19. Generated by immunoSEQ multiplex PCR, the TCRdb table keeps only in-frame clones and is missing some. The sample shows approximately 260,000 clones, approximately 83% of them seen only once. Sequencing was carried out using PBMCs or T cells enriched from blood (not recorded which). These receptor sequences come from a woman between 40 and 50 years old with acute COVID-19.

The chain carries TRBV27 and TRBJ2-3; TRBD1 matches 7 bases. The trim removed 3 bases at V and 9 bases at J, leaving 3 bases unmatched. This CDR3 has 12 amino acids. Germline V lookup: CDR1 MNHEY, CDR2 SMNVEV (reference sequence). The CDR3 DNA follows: TGTGCCAGCAGTTTCCCACAGGGGACGCAGTATTTT. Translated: CASSFPQGTQYF.

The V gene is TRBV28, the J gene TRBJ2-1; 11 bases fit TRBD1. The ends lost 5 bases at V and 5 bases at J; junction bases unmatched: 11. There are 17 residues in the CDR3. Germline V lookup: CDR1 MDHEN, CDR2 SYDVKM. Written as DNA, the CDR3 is TGTGCCAGCAGTCCGGTGGACAGGGGGCCCTCGGACAATGAGCAGTTCTTC. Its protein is CASSPVDRGPSDNEQFF.

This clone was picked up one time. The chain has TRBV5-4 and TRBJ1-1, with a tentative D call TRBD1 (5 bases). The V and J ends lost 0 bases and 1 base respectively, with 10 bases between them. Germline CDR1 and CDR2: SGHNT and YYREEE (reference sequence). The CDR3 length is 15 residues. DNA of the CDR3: TGTGCCAGCAGCTTGGGTGCAGGACAGAACACTGAAGCTTTCTTT. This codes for CASSLGAGQNTEAFF.

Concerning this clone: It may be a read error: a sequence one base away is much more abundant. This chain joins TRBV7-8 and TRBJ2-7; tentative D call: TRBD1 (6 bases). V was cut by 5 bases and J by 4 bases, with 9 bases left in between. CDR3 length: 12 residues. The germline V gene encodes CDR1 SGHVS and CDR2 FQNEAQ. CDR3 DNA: TGTGCCAGCAGCGCCGGGACATACGAGCAGTACTTC. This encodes CASSAGTYEQYF.

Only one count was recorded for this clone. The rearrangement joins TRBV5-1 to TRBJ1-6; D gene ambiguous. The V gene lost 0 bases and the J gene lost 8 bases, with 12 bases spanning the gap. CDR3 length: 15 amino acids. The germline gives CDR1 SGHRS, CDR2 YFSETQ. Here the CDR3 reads CASSLVVSRYSPLHF. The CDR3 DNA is TGCGCCAGCAGCTTGGTCGTCAGTCGATATTCACCCCTCCACTTT.

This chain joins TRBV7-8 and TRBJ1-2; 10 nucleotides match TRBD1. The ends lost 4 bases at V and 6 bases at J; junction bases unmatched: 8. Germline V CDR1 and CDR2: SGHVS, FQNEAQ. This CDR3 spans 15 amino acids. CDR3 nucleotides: TGTGCCAGCAGCTCTCCGGGACAGGGGAGGGATGGCTACACCTTC. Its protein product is CASSSPGQGRDGYTF.

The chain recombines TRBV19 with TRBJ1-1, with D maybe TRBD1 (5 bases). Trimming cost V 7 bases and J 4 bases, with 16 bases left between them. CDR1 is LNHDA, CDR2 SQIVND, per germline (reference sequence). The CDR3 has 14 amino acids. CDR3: CASTSYAGGTEAFF. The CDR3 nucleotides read TGTGCCAGTACTTCGTACGCCGGGGGCACTGAAGCTTTCTTT.

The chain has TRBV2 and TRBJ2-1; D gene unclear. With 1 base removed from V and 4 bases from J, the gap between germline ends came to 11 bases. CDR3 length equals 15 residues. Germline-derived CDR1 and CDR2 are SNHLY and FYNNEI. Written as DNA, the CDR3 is TGTGCCAGCAGTGAAGTGCGGTTATCTTACAATGAGCAGTTCTTC. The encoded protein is CASSEVRLSYNEQFF.

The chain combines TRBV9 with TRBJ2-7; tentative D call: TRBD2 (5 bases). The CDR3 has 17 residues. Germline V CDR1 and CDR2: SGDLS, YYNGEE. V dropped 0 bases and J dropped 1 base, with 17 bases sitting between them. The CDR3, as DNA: TGTGCCAGCAGCGTAGCCGGGTCTGTGGAGGAATCCTACGAGCAGTACTTC. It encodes CASSVAGSVEESYEQYF.

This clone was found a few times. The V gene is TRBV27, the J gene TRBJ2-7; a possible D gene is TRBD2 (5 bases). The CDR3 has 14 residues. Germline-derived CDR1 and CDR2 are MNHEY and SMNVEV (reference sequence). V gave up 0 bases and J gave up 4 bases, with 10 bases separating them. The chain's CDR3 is CASSLSAGGYEQYF. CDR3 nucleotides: TGTGCCAGCAGTTTATCTGCAGGCGGGTACGAGCAGTACTTC.

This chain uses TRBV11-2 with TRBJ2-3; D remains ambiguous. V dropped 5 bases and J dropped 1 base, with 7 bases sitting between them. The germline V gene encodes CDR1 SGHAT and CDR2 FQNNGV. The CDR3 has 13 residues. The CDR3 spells CASSRGGTDTQYF. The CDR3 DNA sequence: TGTGCCAGCAGCCGAGGAGGCACAGATACGCAGTATTTT.

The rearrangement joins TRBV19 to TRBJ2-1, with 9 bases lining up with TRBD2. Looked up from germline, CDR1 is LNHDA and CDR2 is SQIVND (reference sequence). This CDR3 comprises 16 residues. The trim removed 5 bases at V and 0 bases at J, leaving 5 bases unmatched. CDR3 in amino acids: CASSSDSGSSYNEQFF. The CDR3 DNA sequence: TGTGCCAGTAGTTCAGATAGCGGGAGCTCCTACAATGAGCAGTTCTTC.

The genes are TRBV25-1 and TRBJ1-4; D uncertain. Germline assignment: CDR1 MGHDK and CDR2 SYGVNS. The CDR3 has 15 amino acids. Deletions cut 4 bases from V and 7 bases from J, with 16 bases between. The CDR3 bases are TGTGCCAGCAGTGGACGGTCTATAGCTGGTGAAAAACTGTTTTTT. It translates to CASSGRSIAGEKLFF.

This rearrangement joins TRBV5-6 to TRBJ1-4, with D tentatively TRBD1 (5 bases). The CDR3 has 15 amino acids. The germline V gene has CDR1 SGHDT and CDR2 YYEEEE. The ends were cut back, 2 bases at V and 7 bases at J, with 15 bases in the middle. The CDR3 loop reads CASSFSRRRGEKLFF. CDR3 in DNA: TGTGCCAGCAGCTTTTCCCGGCGGAGGGGTGAAAAACTGTTTTTT.

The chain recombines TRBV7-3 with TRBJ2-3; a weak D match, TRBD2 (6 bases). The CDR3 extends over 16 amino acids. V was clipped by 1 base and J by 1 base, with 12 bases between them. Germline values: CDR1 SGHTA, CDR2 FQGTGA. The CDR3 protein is CASSLISGSGTDTQYF. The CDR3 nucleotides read TGTGCCAGCAGCTTAATTTCCGGGAGCGGCACAGATACGCAGTATTTT.

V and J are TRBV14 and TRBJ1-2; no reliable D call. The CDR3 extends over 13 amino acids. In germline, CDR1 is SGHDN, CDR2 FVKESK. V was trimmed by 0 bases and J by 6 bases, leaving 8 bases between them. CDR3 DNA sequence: TGTGCCAGCAGCCAAGACCAGGATAATGGCTACACCTTC. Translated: CASSQDQDNGYTF.

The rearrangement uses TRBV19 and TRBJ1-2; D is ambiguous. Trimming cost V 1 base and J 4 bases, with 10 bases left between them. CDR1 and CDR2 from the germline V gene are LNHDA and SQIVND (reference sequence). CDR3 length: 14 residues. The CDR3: CASSIGGQSYGYTF. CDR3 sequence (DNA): TGTGCCAGTAGTATAGGCGGCCAGTCCTATGGCTACACCTTC.

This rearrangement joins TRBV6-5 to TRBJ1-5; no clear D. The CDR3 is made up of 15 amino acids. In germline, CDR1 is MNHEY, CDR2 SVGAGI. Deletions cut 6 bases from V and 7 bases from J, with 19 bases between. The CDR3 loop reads CASSPLDTSGQPQHF. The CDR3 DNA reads TGTGCCAGCAGCCCCCTCGACACCTCGGGGCAGCCCCAGCATTTT.

The chain's CDR3 is CASSKIGTGGGNQPQHF. The CDR3 nucleotides read TGTGCCAGCAGCAAAATCGGGACAGGCGGGGGCAATCAGCCCCAGCATTTT. J is TRBJ1-5 and V is TRBV5-6; 8 positions agree with TRBD1. Germline V gives CDR1 SGHDT, CDR2 YYEEEE. Germline trimming cut 4 bases from V and 2 bases from J; bases unmatched to any gene: 11. This CDR3 comprises 17 residues.

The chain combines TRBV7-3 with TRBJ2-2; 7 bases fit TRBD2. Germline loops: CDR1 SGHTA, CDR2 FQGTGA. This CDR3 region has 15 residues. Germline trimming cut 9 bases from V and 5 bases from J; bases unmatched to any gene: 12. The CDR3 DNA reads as TGTGCCAGTCTATGGGGCGGGAGAGGTACCGGGGAGCTGTTTTTT. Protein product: CASLWGGRGTGELFF.